The table lists the clone carrying this T cell receptor beta chain with a few counts. Its antigen is as yet unknown. Using RNA transcripts as the source, TCR beta CDR3 regions were amplified. A set of HTBI primers served as the primers for a first-round RT-PCR of the TCR CDR3. MiXCR, applied by TCRdb to the multiplex PCR reads, yields one record per CDR3 protein. The table has 250,000 to 350,000 distinct CDR3 sequences, 15% to 20% seen once; the top ten hold over 50%. Ophthalmopathy in the patients scored at least 3 on Clinical Activity Score and at least 4 on NOSPECS grade, lasting under 3 months. For the diagnoses, clinical symptoms, serum thyroxine and TRAb, thyroid ultrasound and orbital computed tomography were used. Germline V gene lookup returns CDR1 DFQATT and CDR2 SNEGSKA (reference sequence). The CDR3 covers 14 residues. V lost 1 base, J lost 1 base, and 7 bases lay in between. This sample is part of a study of T cells in Graves' hyperthyroidism and ophthalmopathy.

Findings and limits, study-wide: Most clonotypes that expanded in the thyroid above 0.001 also showed up in blood.

The sample taken for sequencing was blood. The source of this sequence is an older woman with Graves' ophthalmopathy. This chain joins TRBV20-1 and TRBJ2-2; weak D call: TRBD1 (5 bases). CDR3 sequence (DNA): TGCAGTGCTAGAGCAGGGTGGAACACCGGGGAGCTGTTTTTT. Its protein product is CSARAGWNTGELFF.